The text below deals with one TCR beta chain. This clonotype was seen repeatedly, ten times or more. Its recognized antigen is unknown. Base-call qualities are not available, and no considerably larger clone is one nucleotide away. The reads were generated on an Illumina NovaSeq 6000. cDNA libraries for TCRalpha and TCRbeta were prepared by 5'RACE using constant-segment primers, with sample barcodes and unique molecular identifiers added. Trizol reagent was used to extract RNA from every sample. Library amplification was performed in two PCR steps, and a second sample barcode and Illumina TruSeq adapters were introduced in the second step. Sequencing of the libraries was done on an Illumina NovaSeq, producing 2 x 150 bp paired-end reads. The original pipeline was this. Reads were demultiplexed and collapsed into UMI-guided consensus sequences with migec v1.2.7. Using mixcr v2.1.11, UMI consensuses were aligned to TRA and TRB V and J templates and then assembled into clonotypes. A clonotype was counted as expanded or contracted only if both edgeR and NoisET called the change significant, with noise models trained on biological replicates. For edgeR calls, the cutoffs were a false discovery rate-adjusted p below 0.01 and a log2 fold-change threshold of 1. PCA with hierarchical clustering of max-normalized trajectories of the 1000 most abundant clonotypes was used as exploratory dynamics analysis. The CD4 or CD8 phenotype of responding clones was assigned using the separately sequenced CD4+ and CD8+ repertoires. TCRdb itself trimmed the public reads at Q25 with fastp, ran MiXCR and retained productive beta chains. Entries that share a CDR3 protein sequence are merged under the most common genes and DNA. The V and J calls follow TCRdb's processing rather than the paper's. This sample holds some 270,000 distinct CDR3 sequences; approximately 15% were observed only once. The ten most abundant clones make up 2% to 2.5% of the sample.

This sample is drawn from a study of T-cell memory formation after mild COVID-19 (dated by TCRdb to the early 2020s). About the investigation overall: Most TCR sequence clusters were specific to one of the two donors. In two donors, T-cell clones that expanded and contracted after mild COVID-19 were tracked by sequencing TCRalpha and TCRbeta repertoires over time. Two young, previously healthy adult volunteers, one female and one male, were included in the cohort.

PBMCs were isolated by Ficoll-Paque density gradient centrifugation. V lost 0 bases and J lost 4 bases; the stretch between them is 11 bases long. From cysteine to phenylalanine, the CDR3 is 15 amino acids long. Only the CDR3 portion is preserved as DNA: 45 bases, with reading frame beginning at the first base. As encoded in the germline V gene (reference sequence), CDR1 is LNHNV while CDR2 is YYDKDF. Study-wide findings and limitations: Some responding clones were detected in pre-infection memory, which suggested that pre-existing cross-reactive memory T cells had joined the SARS-CoV-2 response. Contracting CD4+ clones turned up mainly in the CM and EM memory subsets, whereas EMRA was where CD8+ clones were enriched. The study covered only a couple of mild cases, and larger cohorts including severe cases with pre-infection samples were considered necessary. From day 15 to 85, contracting clones showed balanced CD4/CD8 phenotypes, whereas a second wave of clones that expanded from day 15 to 37 leaned towards CD4+. The second-wave clones that peaked on day 37 were not confirmed to be SARS-CoV-2 specific.

The sample was PBMCs or a T cell subset sorted from them (not recorded which). The sequence came from an adult woman who had mild COVID-19 (a few samples of this study predate the infection). The sample titles of this study are shuffled in the database, so cell type and time point are left out; the donor was told from shared clones. The V gene is TRBV15 and the J gene is TRBJ2-3; TRBD2 could be the D gene, as 5 bases match. The CDR3 region: CATSRDVGDPDTQYF. The bases are TGTGCCACCAGCAGAGATGTCGGGGATCCAGATACGCAGTATTTT.